This TCR beta chain was obtained from a study of human T cells and chemical hapten exposure. General observations from the study: Healthy individuals' immune responses may differ from those of donors, who had alopecia.

TCRdb reprocessed the RACE reads via MiXCR and lists one record per CDR3 protein. The sample includes approximately 70,000 distinct CDR3 sequences, around 10% of them seen just once. Time point described: patch test 1, 2 weeks after DPC sensitization. Treatment meaning: therapeutic diphenylcyclopropenone sensitization with weekly scalp DPC. The CDR3 length is 16 residues. Germline V gene sequence: CDR1 SNHLY, CDR2 FYNNEI. V dropped 6 bases and J dropped 10 bases, with 27 bases sitting between them. At least ten counts were recorded for this clonotype. Antigen specificity is unknown. The sequence was collected from a woman in her thirties or forties with alopecia areata. Some clones in this sample may be carry-over from other donors' samples. This chain connects TRBV2 to TRBJ1-1; possible D gene TRBD1, 6 bases. The sample was whole blood, taken in connection with sensitization to the hapten diphenylcyclopropenone (DPC). The CDR3 here is CASRYSGTRGQSVAFF. The CDR3 nucleotides are TGTGCCAGCAGATATTCCGGGACACGGGGACAATCAGTAGCTTTCTTT.